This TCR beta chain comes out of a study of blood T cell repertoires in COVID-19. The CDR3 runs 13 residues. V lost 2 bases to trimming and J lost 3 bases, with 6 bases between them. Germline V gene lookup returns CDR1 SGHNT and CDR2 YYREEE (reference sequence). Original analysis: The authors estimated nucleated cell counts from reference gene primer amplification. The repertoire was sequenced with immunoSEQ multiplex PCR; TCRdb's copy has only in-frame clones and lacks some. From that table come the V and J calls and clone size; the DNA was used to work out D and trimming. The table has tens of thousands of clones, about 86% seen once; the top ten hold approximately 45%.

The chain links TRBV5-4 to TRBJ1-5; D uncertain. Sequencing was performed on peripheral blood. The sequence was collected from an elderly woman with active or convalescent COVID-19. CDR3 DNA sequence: TGTGCCAGCAGCTTAGAGCCCAATCAGCCCCAGCATTTT. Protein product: CASSLEPNQPQHF. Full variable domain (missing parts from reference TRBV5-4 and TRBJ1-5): ETGVTQSPTHLIKTRGQQVTLRCSSQSGHNTVSWYQQALGQGPQFIFQYYREEENGRGNFPPRFSGLQFPNYSSELNVNALELDDSALYLCASSLEPNQPQHFGDGTRLSIL.